Sequencing of this T cell receptor (beta chain) was carried out in a study of STAT5B mutations in CD4+ large granular lymphocyte leukemia. Study context: The CDR3 'QG' motif was associated with a particular HLA allele among healthy donors. Study findings and constraints: Roughly 27% of private leukemic clonotypes occurred rarely in other patients' non-leukemic repertoires.

Control samples were healthy donors' buffy coats. On this clone itself: Its antigen remains unidentified.

Trimming removed 3 bases from V and 7 bases from J; junction bases left unmatched: 7. Germline CDR1 SEHNR, CDR2 FQNEAQ (reference sequence). CDR3 length equals 15 residues. Profiling relied on immunoSEQ multiplex PCR, and the TCRdb table lists in-frame clones only, not all of them. The sample comprises 45,000 to 55,000 clones, 60% to 75% of which are singletons, and approximately 1.4% rests with the top ten. The sequencing input was CD4+ T cells from blood buffy coats. The chain couples TRBV7-9 to TRBJ2-1; 9 bases fit TRBD1. The clonotype was recovered from a human donor in good health. In DNA, the CDR3 is TGTGCCAGCAGCTTGGGACAGGGAGTGGGGAATGAGCAGTTCTTC. It translates to CASSLGQGVGNEQFF.